The 2 T cell receptor beta chains reported below all come from one sample, sequenced in a study of T cells in narcolepsy. Profiled with immunoSEQ multiplex PCR; TCRdb holds only in-frame clones, not every one. This table has some 16,000 clones, 85% appearing once. The sample taken for sequencing was memory (CD45RA-) CD4+ T cells from blood. These receptors all come from a human donor in good health.

The V gene is TRBV7-8, the J gene TRBJ2-5; 10 bases map to TRBD1. CDR1 is SGHVS and CDR2 is FQNEAQ in the germline V gene. The J segment lost 3 bases and the V segment lost 5 bases, leaving 3 bases of the junction unmatched. The CDR3 has 14 residues. The CDR3 is CASSPGQGKETQYF. CDR3 DNA sequence: TGTGCCAGCAGCCCGGGACAGGGGAAAGAGACCCAGTACTTC.

The chain has TRBV29-1 and TRBJ1-2; weak D call: TRBD1 (5 bases). Germline assignment: CDR1 SQVTM and CDR2 ANQGSEA. Trimming removed 7 bases at V and 3 bases at J, with 9 bases between. The CDR3 covers 11 residues. CDR3 loop: CSGQGDYGYTF. In DNA form, the CDR3 reads TGCAGCGGCCAGGGCGACTATGGCTACACCTTC.